A single sample is the source of the 27 T cell receptor beta chains below, sequenced in a study of blood T cell repertoires in COVID-19. Measured with immunoSEQ multiplex PCR; TCRdb has only the in-frame clones, and not every one. The sample has tens of thousands of clones; 85% are singletons. What was sequenced was peripheral blood. Source of these receptors: a human donor in a cohort sampled during active COVID-19.

By share of the sample, this clone is medium-sized. The CDR3 sequence: CASSEGPGDYEQYF. The CDR3 DNA sequence: TGTGCCAGCAGTGAAGGACCAGGGGACTACGAGCAGTACTTC. The rearrangement joins TRBV2 to TRBJ2-7, with D perhaps matching TRBD1 (6 bases). This CDR3 region has 14 residues. V was pared by 1 base and J by 3 bases, with 10 bases between. Germline CDR1 is SNHLY and CDR2 is FYNNEI. The full variable domain, completed using reference TRBV2 and TRBJ2-7, is EPEVTQTPSHQVTQMGQEVILRCVPISNHLYFYWYRQILGQKVEFLVSFYNNEISEKSEIFDDQFSVERPDGSNFTLKIRSTKLEDSAMYFCASSEGPGDYEQYFGPGTRLTVT.

Only one count was recorded for this clone. CDR3: CASARGWRDDEQFF. CDR3 nucleotide sequence: TGCGCCAGCGCCCGGGGATGGCGGGATGATGAGCAGTTCTTC. The chain uses TRBV5-1 and TRBJ2-1, with D tentatively TRBD2 (6 bases). V was shortened by 7 bases and J by 8 bases, with 19 bases between the two germline ends. This CDR3 comprises 14 residues. Germline V gene sequence: CDR1 SGHRS, CDR2 YFSETQ.

The chain combines TRBV18 with TRBJ2-5; D possibly corresponds to TRBD1 (5 bases). Germline-derived CDR1 and CDR2 are KGHSH and LQKENI. The CDR3 covers 13 residues. Trimming left V 3 bases short and J 2 bases short, with 7 bases between. The CDR3 DNA reads TGTGCCAGCTCACCGGGGCGTCAAGAGACCCAGTACTTC. This gives the protein CASSPGRQETQYF.

The chain carries TRBV30 and TRBJ2-7; D unresolved. V was shortened by 5 bases and J by 0 bases, with 14 bases between the two germline ends. The CDR3 runs to 14 residues. From germline, CDR1 is GTSNPN and CDR2 SVGIG (reference sequence). CDR3: CAWAWARSSYEQYF. CDR3 sequence (DNA): TGTGCCTGGGCATGGGCTCGAAGCTCCTACGAGCAGTACTTC.

V and J are TRBV6-4 and TRBJ2-2; tentative D call: TRBD1 (5 bases). This CDR3 comprises 13 residues. CDR1 MRHNA and CDR2 SNTAGT come from the germline V gene. V lost 5 bases to trimming and J lost 6 bases, with 10 bases between them. The CDR3 sequence is CASSQEGAGELFF. The CDR3 coding sequence is TGTGCCAGCAGTCAAGAAGGGGCCGGGGAGCTGTTTTTT.

This clone was counted a single time. The chain combines TRBV24-1 with TRBJ2-5; possible D gene TRBD1, 6 bases. CDR1 and CDR2 from the germline V gene are KGHDR and SFDVKD. The CDR3 extends over 13 amino acids. V was cut by 3 bases and J by 6 bases, with 10 bases left in between. In DNA, the CDR3 is TGTGCCACCAGTGATACAGGGTTGAAGACCCAGTACTTC. Encoded protein: CATSDTGLKTQYF.

This sequence joins TRBV7-2 and TRBJ2-7, with D possibly matching TRBD2 (5 bases). The CDR3 spans 14 residues. Germline CDR1 and CDR2: SGHTA and FQGNSA. V was clipped by 5 bases and J by 4 bases, with 15 bases between them. The DNA for the CDR3 is TGTGCCAGCAGCCCCCGACTGAGGGTTTACGAGCAGTACTTC. This sequence encodes CASSPRLRVYEQYF.

This rearrangement joins TRBV6-5 to TRBJ1-2; 9 positions match TRBD1. Germline loops: CDR1 MNHEY, CDR2 SVGAGI. This CDR3 is 15 amino acids long. V shed 2 bases and J 8 bases; nucleotides not matched to a gene: 9. The CDR3 here is CASSYQLQGAGGYTF. The CDR3 DNA reads TGTGCCAGCAGTTACCAGCTACAGGGGGCGGGCGGCTACACCTTC.

A single count supports this clone. The chain combines TRBV10-2 with TRBJ2-1, with D possibly matching TRBD1 (5 bases). This CDR3 has 13 amino acids. V dropped 4 bases and J dropped 2 bases, with 6 bases sitting between them. Germline loops: CDR1 WSHSY, CDR2 SAAADI. The CDR3 reads CASSAGTYNEQFF. The DNA for the CDR3 is TGCGCCAGCAGTGCAGGGACCTACAATGAGCAGTTCTTC.

J is TRBJ1-5 and V is TRBV7-8; D is uncertain. The CDR3 runs to 15 residues. The germline V gene has CDR1 SGHVS and CDR2 FQNEAQ. Trimming cost V 1 base and J 7 bases, with 14 bases left between them. DNA of the CDR3: TGTGCCAGCAGCTTAGTTTTAGGTGGAGACCAGCCCCAGCATTTT. Translated, it gives CASSLVLGGDQPQHF.

The chain employs TRBV11-3 and TRBJ2-5, with 7 bases lining up with TRBD1. This CDR3 spans 14 amino acids. Germline loops: CDR1 SGHNT, CDR2 YENEEA. The J segment lost 5 bases and the V segment lost 3 bases, leaving 6 bases of the junction unmatched. CDR3 residues: CASSLGGTVETQYF. As DNA, the CDR3 is TGTGCCAGCAGCTTGGGTGGGACAGTTGAGACCCAGTACTTC.

The V call is TRBV19, the J call TRBJ2-5; 10 bases align to TRBD2. The germline V gene encodes CDR1 LNHDA and CDR2 SQIVND (reference sequence). V shed 5 bases, J shed 5 bases, and the junction held 11 bases outside the gene matches. The CDR3 is 16 residues long. The CDR3 coding sequence is TGTGCCAGTAGTTATCGTTCGGGACTAGCGCCTGAGACCCAGTACTTC. Its translation: CASSYRSGLAPETQYF.

The chain uses TRBV7-9 and TRBJ2-1; no clear D gene. Germline V gene data show CDR1 as SEHNR and CDR2 as FQNEAQ (reference sequence). This CDR3 is built from 15 residues. Trimming took 4 bases from V and 6 from J, leaving 16 bases between them. The DNA of the CDR3 is TGTGCCAGCAGCTCCCACGCAATTTTAGCCAATGAGCAGTTCTTC. Translating it yields CASSSHAILANEQFF. Supplemented by reference TRBV7-9 and TRBJ2-1, the full variable domain reads DTGVSQNPRHKITKRGQNVTFRCDPISEHNRLYWYRQTLGQGPEFLTYFQNEAQLEKSRLLSDRFSAERPKGSFSTLEIQRTEQGDSAMYLCASSSHAILANEQFFGPGTRLTVL.

V and J are TRBV5-4 and TRBJ2-1, with TRBD1 matching over 7 bases. This CDR3 has 15 amino acids. The germline V gene has CDR1 SGHNT and CDR2 YYREEE (reference sequence). J lost 10 bases, V lost 0 bases, and 10 bases had no gene match. CDR3 in amino acids: CASSLGGQAVREQFF. DNA for the CDR3: TGTGCCAGCAGCTTGGGCGGACAGGCCGTTCGGGAGCAGTTCTTC.

This clone was observed once. The V and J genes are TRBV5-1 and TRBJ2-5; possible D gene TRBD2, 5 bases. CDR1 SGHRS and CDR2 YFSETQ come from the germline V gene. V gave up 1 base and J gave up 2 bases, with 6 bases separating them. The CDR3 is made up of 13 amino acids. The CDR3 DNA sequence: TGCGCCAGCAGCTTGCCGGGGCAAGAGACCCAGTACTTC. It yields the protein CASSLPGQETQYF.

V is TRBV6-5 and J is TRBJ1-5; tentative D call: TRBD1 (5 bases). The CDR3 spans 15 residues. V was trimmed by 0 bases and J by 5 bases, leaving 11 bases between them. Germline V lookup: CDR1 MNHEY, CDR2 SVGAGI. The CDR3 nucleotides are TGTGCCAGCAGTTACTCGTGGGGGGGAGATCAGCCCCAGCATTTT. Translation gives CASSYSWGGDQPQHF.

This chain links TRBV24-1 with TRBJ1-2; D is perhaps TRBD1 (6 bases). The CDR3 extends over 12 amino acids. Looked up from germline, CDR1 is KGHDR and CDR2 is SFDVKD. The V end lost 4 bases, the J end lost 5 bases, and 7 bases lay between the germline ends. CDR3 residues: CATSDQGYGYTF. The CDR3 coding sequence is TGTGCCACCAGTGACCAGGGGTATGGCTACACCTTC.

This clone appeared a few times. The chain couples TRBV11-2 to TRBJ1-1; 7 bases fit TRBD1. CDR1 is SGHAT, CDR2 FQNNGV, per germline. V trimming: 5 bases; J trimming: 10 bases; junction bases outside the gene matches: 10. This CDR3 comprises 13 residues. CDR3 residues: CASSPNRGKGAFF. DNA of the CDR3: TGTGCCAGCAGCCCGAACAGGGGAAAGGGAGCTTTCTTT.

This clone was counted between two and nine times. The genes are TRBV27 and TRBJ2-7; tentative D call: TRBD2 (6 bases). Trimming cost V 8 bases and J 0 bases, with 20 bases left between them. The CDR3 totals 16 residues. Germline V CDR1 and CDR2: MNHEY, SMNVEV (reference sequence). DNA of the CDR3: TGTGCCAGCCTTCCAGACCGGGACTCGAGCTCCTACGAGCAGTACTTC. Residues: CASLPDRDSSSYEQYF.

The chain recombines TRBV3-1 (or the pseudogene TRBV3-2) with TRBJ2-2, with 10 bases that match TRBD1. CDR1 is LGHDT, CDR2 YNNKEL, per germline (reference sequence). The ends lost 0 bases at V and 5 bases at J; junction bases unmatched: 6. The CDR3 loop spans 17 amino acids. The CDR3 DNA follows: TGTGCCAGCAGCCAAGATCAGCGGACAGGGGGGACCGGGGAGCTGTTTTTT. This sequence encodes CASSQDQRTGGTGELFF.

This clone was counted a few times. This rearrangement joins TRBV11-3 to TRBJ1-1; the match to TRBD1 covers 10 bases. This CDR3 contains 15 residues. The germline gives CDR1 SGHNT, CDR2 YENEEA. V gave up 3 bases and J gave up 3 bases; unmatched junction bases: 4. CDR3 in amino acids: CASSLTGGDDTEAFF. The CDR3 DNA reads as TGTGCCAGCAGCTTGACAGGGGGCGACGACACTGAAGCTTTCTTT.

This chain uses TRBV10-3 with TRBJ2-7, with 7 bases matching TRBD1. Germline CDR1 reads ENHRY; CDR2 reads SYGVKD. Trimming removed 6 bases from V and 6 bases from J; junction bases left unmatched: 11. There are 14 residues in the CDR3. CDR3 in DNA: TGTGCCATCAGGCCAGGGGGATCCGAGGGCGAGCAGTACTTC. It yields the protein CAIRPGGSEGEQYF.

CDR3 region: CASSKTQTGGRIDTQYF. The CDR3 region has the DNA TGCGCCAGCAGCAAAACACAGACAGGGGGTAGAATAGATACGCAGTATTTT. The V call is TRBV5-1, the J call TRBJ2-3; TRBD1 agrees at 9 bases. Trimming at V came to 4 bases and at J to 5 bases, leaving 14 bases not matched to a gene. This CDR3 has 17 residues. From germline, CDR1 is SGHRS and CDR2 YFSETQ.

The chain carries TRBV7-3 and TRBJ2-3; 8 nucleotides align to TRBD1. Germline values: CDR1 SGHTA, CDR2 FQGTGA. The CDR3 runs to 20 residues. V gave up 4 bases and J gave up 3 bases; unmatched junction bases: 21. CDR3 nucleotides: TGTGCCAGCAGCTCCCATCCGGGACGCGCGGGACAGGATCGTACAGATACGCAGTATTTT. As protein: CASSSHPGRAGQDRTDTQYF.

This clone was observed a few times. This sequence joins TRBV5-4 and TRBJ2-7, with D possibly being TRBD2 (6 bases). Trimming left V 0 bases short and J 5 bases short, with 9 bases between. This CDR3 is 13 amino acids long. The germline gives CDR1 SGHNT, CDR2 YYREEE (reference sequence). This chain's CDR3 is CASSLGRGNEQYF. DNA of the CDR3: TGTGCCAGCAGCTTGGGGAGGGGCAACGAGCAGTACTTC. The whole variable domain, filled in from reference TRBV5-4 and TRBJ2-7, reads ETGVTQSPTHLIKTRGQQVTLRCSSQSGHNTVSWYQQALGQGPQFIFQYYREEENGRGNFPPRFSGLQFPNYSSELNVNALELDDSALYLCASSLGRGNEQYFGPGTRLTVT.

The chain has TRBV28 and TRBJ1-5; 7 nucleotides match TRBD1. CDR1 is MDHEN and CDR2 is SYDVKM in the germline V gene. The ends lost 7 bases at V and 7 bases at J; junction bases unmatched: 28. The CDR3 runs 20 residues. CDR3 nucleotides: TGTGCCAGCAATGTCCGGACCGCCCTAATAGCTGACAGGGCATCCCAGCCCCAGCATTTT. Amino acid sequence: CASNVRTALIADRASQPQHF. The whole variable domain, filled in from reference TRBV28 and TRBJ1-5, reads DVKVTQSSRYLVKRTGEKVFLECVQDMDHENMFWYRQDPGLGLRLIYFSYDVKMKEKGDIPEGYSVSREKKERFSLILESASTNQTSMYLCASNVRTALIADRASQPQHFGDGTRLSIL.

The chain employs TRBV2 and TRBJ2-5, with D possibly TRBD1 on 6 matching bases. Per the germline V gene, CDR1 is SNHLY and CDR2 is FYNNEI. The CDR3 is 13 amino acids. V shed 5 bases and J shed 2 bases, with 9 bases lying between them. As DNA, the CDR3 is TGTGCCAGCAGTTCTCAGGGGCAAGAGACCCAGTACTTC. It translates to CASSSQGQETQYF.